Following are 9 T cell receptor beta chains from one sample sequenced in a study of CD8+CD57+ T cells in acquired aplastic anemia. Sequenced patients had shown CD8+CD57+ cell expansion by flow cytometry. Profiling that covered TCR beta VDJ and CDR3 relied on genomic DNA as its template. From the reads, TCRdb called clonotypes with MiXCR, one entry per CDR3 protein. This table has some 120,000 distinct CDR3 sequences, over 30% appearing once. The material sequenced was sorted CD4+, CD8+, or CD8+CD57+ T cells (not recorded which) from PBMCs. These receptor sequences come from a human donor with aplastic anemia.

This clonotype appeared many times. The chain carries TRBV5-6 and TRBJ1-3; no clear D. Germline V gives CDR1 SGHDT, CDR2 YYEEEE. The CDR3 spans 14 residues. The ends were cut back, 5 bases at V and 0 bases at J, with 9 bases in the middle. CDR3 sequence (DNA): TGTGCCAGCAGGGCCATAGACTCTGGAAACACCATATATTTT. This translates into CASRAIDSGNTIYF. The whole variable domain, remainder taken from reference TRBV5-6 and TRBJ1-3, is DAGVTQSPTHLIKTRGQQVTLRCSPKSGHDTVSWYQQALGQGPQFIFQYYEEEERQRGNFPDRFSGHQFPNYSSELNVNALLLGDSALYLCASRAIDSGNTIYFGEGSWLTVV.

This clonotype has a count of ten or more. J is TRBJ2-3 and V is TRBV20-1, with D unresolved. Trimming removed 3 bases from V and 4 bases from J, with 17 bases in between. Germline assignment: CDR1 DFQATT and CDR2 SNEGSKA (reference sequence). The CDR3 runs 15 residues. The CDR3 DNA is TGCAGTGCTAGGGTGTGGAAGGGTGTCGCAGATACGCAGTATTTT. Protein sequence: CSARVWKGVADTQYF.

The V and J genes are TRBV6-1 and TRBJ1-1; D uncertain. Trimming pared 7 bases from V and 1 base from J, leaving 16 bases between. Germline CDR1 MNHNS, CDR2 SASEGT. This CDR3 is built from 15 residues. The DNA for the CDR3 is TGTGCCAGCACCTTCCTGGGTGTTACGAACACTGAAGCTTTCTTT. The encoded protein is CASTFLGVTNTEAFF.

This clonotype was recorded many times. The V and J genes are TRBV4-1 and TRBJ2-1, with TRBD1 identical over 9 bases. The CDR3 length is 15 residues. Trimming cost V 3 bases and J 5 bases; bases outside gene matches: 5. Germline V gene lookup returns CDR1 MGHRA and CDR2 YSYEKL. CDR3 amino acids: CASSQLGTGNNEQFF. The CDR3 DNA follows: TGCGCCAGCAGCCAGCTCGGGACAGGGAACAATGAGCAGTTCTTC.

Details on this clonotype: The conserved phenylalanine or tryptophan is not found at the CDR3 terminus, so this likely reflects a read error. The V and J genes are TRBV18 and TRBJ2-3; D is undetermined. The CDR3 spans 12 residues. Per the germline V gene, CDR1 is KGHSH and CDR2 is LQKENI. The V end lost 3 bases, the J end lost 7 bases, and 8 bases lay between the germline ends. The CDR3 DNA follows: TGTGCCAGCTCACCCCCGGGTAATACGCAGTATCTT. Amino acid sequence: CASSPPGNTQYL.

The sample holds many counts of this clonotype. The V and J genes are TRBV7-8 and TRBJ1-2; TRBD1 matches at 9 bases. V lost 3 bases and J lost 1; bases outside the gene matches: 6. Germline assignment: CDR1 SGHVS and CDR2 FQNEAQ. The CDR3 length is 16 residues. CDR3 DNA sequence: TGTGCCAGCAGCTTGGACAGGGGTTTTTTTAACTATGGCTACACCTTC. Translation gives CASSLDRGFFNYGYTF.

This clonotype was found many times. The chain recombines TRBV4-2 with TRBJ2-3, with TRBD2 matching 8 bases. V lost 1 base to trimming and J lost 2 bases; unmatched junction nucleotides: 5. The germline gives CDR1 LGHNA, CDR2 YNFKEQ. The CDR3 extends over 16 amino acids. The CDR3 nucleotides read TGTGCCAGCAGCCAAGCGGGGGGGCCAGACACAGATACGCAGTATTTT. It encodes CASSQAGGPDTDTQYF.

This clonotype was seen ten or more times. The chain is built from TRBV29-1 and TRBJ1-2; 8 nucleotides match TRBD1. The CDR3 contains 12 residues. Trimming cost V 8 bases and J 6 bases; bases outside gene matches: 8. Germline CDR1 SQVTM, CDR2 ANQGSEA. CDR3 protein: CSTDRGRNGYTF. The CDR3 bases are TGCAGCACCGACAGGGGTCGAAATGGCTACACCTTC.

The chain employs TRBV7-3 and TRBJ2-3, with unresolved D. Germline lookup yields CDR1 SGHTA and CDR2 FQGTGA. The CDR3 has 16 amino acids. Deletions cut 0 bases from V and 1 base from J, with 11 bases between. The chain's CDR3 is CASSLTRATGTDTQYF. CDR3 sequence (DNA): TGTGCCAGCAGCTTAACGCGAGCCACAGGCACAGATACGCAGTATTTT.